These 9 T cell receptor beta chains share one sample of origin, sequenced in a study of PD-1 blockade in classical Hodgkin lymphoma. Assay used: immunoSEQ multiplex PCR; TCRdb lists only in-frame clones, some missing. The table includes about 15,000 clones, 65% to 85% detected once. Each patient relapsed following autologous stem cell transplantation, and prior brentuximab vedotin exposure differed. The specimen was peripheral blood mononuclear cells (PBMCs), collected at baseline. Receptors originate from a human donor with classical Hodgkin lymphoma.

This clone was seen only a few times. V usage is TRBV19 and J usage is TRBJ1-2; 7 nucleotides line up with TRBD1. V was pared by 7 bases and J by 4 bases, with 12 bases of the junction left unmatched. This CDR3 region has 15 residues. Looked up from germline, CDR1 is LNHDA and CDR2 is SQIVND (reference sequence). CDR3 nucleotides: TGTGCCAGTACCCGGACAGGCCAGGCTTCCTATGGCTACACCTTC. It encodes CASTRTGQASYGYTF.

The genes are TRBV11-2 and TRBJ2-5; 8 nucleotides agree with TRBD2. The length of the CDR3 is 15 residues. After removal of 6 bases from V and 4 bases from J, the junction contained 10 bases not matched to a gene. The germline gives CDR1 SGHAT, CDR2 FQNNGV. The CDR3 region has the DNA TGTGCCAGCAGACCCGTGGTGCTAGCGGGAGAGACCCAGTACTTC. Translating it yields CASRPVVLAGETQYF.

This chain links TRBV6-5 with TRBJ2-3; perhaps D is TRBD1 or TRBD2 (5 bases each). V shed 11 bases and J shed 3 bases, with 9 bases lying between them. Germline assignment: CDR1 MNHEY and CDR2 SVGAGI. The CDR3 runs 11 residues. As DNA, the CDR3 is TGTGCCCATTGGGGGACAGATACGCAGTATTTT. The encoded protein is CAHWGTDTQYF.

The genes are TRBV5-4 and TRBJ1-2, with D possibly matching TRBD1 (6 bases). Trimming shortened V by 4 bases and J by 6 bases, and 16 bases separated the two germline ends. Germline CDR1 and CDR2: SGHNT and YYREEE (reference sequence). This CDR3 region has 14 residues. CDR3 in DNA: TGTGCCAGCAGCGGCGAAGTCGGGGGCGATGGCTACACCTTC. Translating it yields CASSGEVGGDGYTF.

This clone appeared once. The CDR3 DNA is TGCGCCAGCAGCTCGGCCGGGACAGGGGTGGGAGGCTACACCTTC. Protein sequence: CASSSAGTGVGGYTF. The V call is TRBV5-1, the J call TRBJ1-2; 10 bases are shared with TRBD1. Trimming at V came to 3 bases and at J to 8 bases, leaving 10 bases not matched to a gene. The germline V gene has CDR1 SGHRS and CDR2 YFSETQ. The CDR3 spans 15 residues.

The chain joins TRBV11-2 to TRBJ1-5; no clear D. CDR3 length equals 14 residues. The V gene lost 1 base and the J gene lost 7 bases, with 11 bases spanning the gap. CDR1 is SGHAT and CDR2 is FQNNGV in the germline V gene. The DNA of the CDR3 is TGTGCCAGCAGCTTAGGAGGGAGGTACCAGCCCCAGCATTTT. The encoded protein is CASSLGGRYQPQHF.

By proportion, this clone is medium-sized. The chain has TRBV19 and TRBJ1-1; 12 bases agree with TRBD1. Germline V gene sequence: CDR1 LNHDA, CDR2 SQIVND (reference sequence). V was clipped by 6 bases and J by 10 bases; unmatched bases: 6. The CDR3 is made up of 13 amino acids. The chain's CDR3 is CASSDRDRGRAFF. CDR3 nucleotide sequence: TGTGCCAGTAGCGATAGGGACAGGGGGCGAGCTTTCTTT.

A note on this clone: Other DNA sequences from this sample encode an identical CDR3 as well. This chain uses TRBV28 with TRBJ1-5, with 8 bases identical to TRBD1. V trimming: 2 bases; J trimming: 10 bases; junction bases outside the gene matches: 10. This CDR3 spans 15 amino acids. Germline CDR1 and CDR2: MDHEN and SYDVKM. CDR3 DNA sequence: TGTGCCAGCAGTTTAACTACAGGGGGTGGTTCACCCCAGCATTTT. This gives the protein CASSLTTGGGSPQHF.

This clone was detected only once. The V and J genes are TRBV10-3 and TRBJ2-7; no definite D call. The germline V and J ends were trimmed by 2 bases and 4 bases, with 3 bases remaining between them. The V gene's germline CDR1 is ENHRY and CDR2 SYGVKD. This CDR3 has 11 residues. This CDR3 is CAISEGYEQYF. The CDR3 DNA follows: TGTGCCATCAGTGAGGGGTACGAGCAGTACTTC.